The rows below give T cell receptor beta chains drawn from one sample of a study of T cells in Graves' hyperthyroidism and ophthalmopathy. MiXCR, run by TCRdb on the multiplex PCR reads, gives a single entry per CDR3 protein. The table has nearly 250,000 distinct CDR3 sequences, approximately 16% seen once; the top ten hold under 35%. The sample was blood. The receptors were sampled from a woman between 18 and 30 years old with Graves' ophthalmopathy. CDR3s include the opening cysteine and the closing phenylalanine or tryptophan. The D gene is left open where the match is weak. The size field is filled for only some rows; it gives once, few, many or a size class.

size	V	D	J	CDR3	DNA
many	TRBV12-3/TRBV12-4	-	TRBJ1-1	CASSPTPNTEAFF	TGTGCCAGCAGCCCCACACCGAACACTGAAGCTTTCTTT
-	TRBV2	TRBD2	TRBJ2-1	CALQTSGSSYNEQFF	TGTGCCCTTCAGACTAGCGGGAGCTCCTACAATGAGCAGTTCTTC
many	TRBV12-3/TRBV12-4	TRBD2	TRBJ2-1	CASSNGERGLYNGQFF	TGTGCCAGCAGCAACGGAGAGCGGGGTTTATACAATGGGCAGTTCTTC
many	TRBV2	-	TRBJ1-1	CASSEATGKTNTEAFF	TGTGCCAGCAGTGAAGCCACAGGGAAGACGAACACTGAAGCTTTCTTT
many	TRBV6-2/TRBV6-3	TRBD1	TRBJ2-7	CASTDGQELSYEQYF	TGTGCCAGCACCGACGGACAGGAACTCTCCTACGAGCAGTACTTC
many	TRBV5-1	TRBD2	TRBJ2-3	CASSFGGGLDTQYF	TGCGCCAGCAGCTTTGGCGGGGGGTTAGATACGCAGTATTTT
many	TRBV11-2	TRBD2	TRBJ2-3	CASSLLWASGGSTDTQYF	TGTGCCAGCAGCTTATTATGGGCTAGCGGGGGATCCACAGATACGCAGTATTTT
-	TRBV6-6	-	TRBJ1-2	CASSYSSSPGGYTF	TGTGCCAGCAGTTACTCGAGTTCGCCAGGGGGCTACACCTTC
many	TRBV7-6	-	TRBJ2-7	CASSLEPGGYEQYF	TGTGCCAGCAGCTTAGAACCAGGGGGGTACGAGCAGTACTTC
many	TRBV27	TRBD2	TRBJ2-1	CATREGIYNEQFF	TGTGCCACCCGGGAGGGTATCTACAATGAGCAGTTCTTC